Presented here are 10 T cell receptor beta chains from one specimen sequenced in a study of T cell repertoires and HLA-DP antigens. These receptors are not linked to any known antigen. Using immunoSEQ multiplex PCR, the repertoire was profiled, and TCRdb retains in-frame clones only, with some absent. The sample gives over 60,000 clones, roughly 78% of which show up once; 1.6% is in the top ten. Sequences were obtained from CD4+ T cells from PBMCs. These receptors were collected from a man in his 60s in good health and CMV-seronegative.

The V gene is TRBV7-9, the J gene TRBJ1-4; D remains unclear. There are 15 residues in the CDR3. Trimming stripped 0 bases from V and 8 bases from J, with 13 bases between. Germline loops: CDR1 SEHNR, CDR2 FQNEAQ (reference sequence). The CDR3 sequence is CASSLAEGQREKLFF. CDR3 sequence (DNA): TGTGCCAGCAGCTTAGCGGAGGGTCAGCGGGAAAAACTGTTTTTT.

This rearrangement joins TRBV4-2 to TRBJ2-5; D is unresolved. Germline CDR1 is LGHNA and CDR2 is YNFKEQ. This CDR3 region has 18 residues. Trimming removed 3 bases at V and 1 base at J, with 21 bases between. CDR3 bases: TGTGCCAGCAGCCAGGCCTACCGAGCGTCCGGGCCCCAAGAGACCCAGTACTTC. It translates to CASSQAYRASGPQETQYF.

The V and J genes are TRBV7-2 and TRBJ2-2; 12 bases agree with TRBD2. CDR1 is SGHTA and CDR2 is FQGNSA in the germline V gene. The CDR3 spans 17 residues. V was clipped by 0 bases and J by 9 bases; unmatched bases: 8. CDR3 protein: CASSLAGTSGHIWELFF. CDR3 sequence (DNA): TGTGCCAGCAGCTTAGCAGGGACTAGCGGGCACATTTGGGAGCTGTTTTTT.

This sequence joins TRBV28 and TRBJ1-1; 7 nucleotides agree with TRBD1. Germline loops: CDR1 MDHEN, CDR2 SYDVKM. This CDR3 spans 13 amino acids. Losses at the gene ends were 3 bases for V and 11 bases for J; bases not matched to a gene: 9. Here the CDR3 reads CASSFGRGRRAFF. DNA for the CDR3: TGTGCCAGCAGTTTTGGGAGGGGGCGCCGGGCTTTCTTT. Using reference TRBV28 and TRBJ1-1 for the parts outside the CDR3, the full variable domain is DVKVTQSSRYLVKRTGEKVFLECVQDMDHENMFWYRQDPGLGLRLIYFSYDVKMKEKGDIPEGYSVSREKKERFSLILESASTNQTSMYLCASSFGRGRRAFFGQGTRLTVV.

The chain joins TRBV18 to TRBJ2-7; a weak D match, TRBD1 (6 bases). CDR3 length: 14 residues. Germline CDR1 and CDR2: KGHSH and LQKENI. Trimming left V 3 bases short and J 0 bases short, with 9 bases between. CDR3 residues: CASSPWTDSYEQYF. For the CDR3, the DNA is TGTGCCAGCTCACCGTGGACAGACTCCTACGAGCAGTACTTC.

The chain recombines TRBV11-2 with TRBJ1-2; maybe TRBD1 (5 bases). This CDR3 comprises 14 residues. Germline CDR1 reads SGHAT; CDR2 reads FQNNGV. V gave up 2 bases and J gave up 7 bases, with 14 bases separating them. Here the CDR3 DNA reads TGTGCCAGCAGCTTATACAGTTCCAGGGTTGGCTACACCTTC. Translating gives CASSLYSSRVGYTF. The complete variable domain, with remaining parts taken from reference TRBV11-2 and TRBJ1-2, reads EAGVAQSPRYKIIEKRQSVAFWCNPISGHATLYWYQQILGQGPKLLIQFQNNGVVDDSQLPKDRFSAERLKGVDSTLKIQPAKLEDSAVYLCASSLYSSRVGYTFGSGTRLTVV.

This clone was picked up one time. This chain's CDR3 is CSVESSPGRRWPQHF. The DNA of the CDR3 is TGCAGCGTTGAGTCTTCACCGGGCAGGCGGTGGCCCCAGCATTTT. J is TRBJ1-5 and V is TRBV29-1; D remains unclear. V shed 3 bases and J shed 9 bases, with 21 bases lying between them. The CDR3 runs 15 residues. Germline V CDR1 and CDR2: SQVTM, ANQGSEA.

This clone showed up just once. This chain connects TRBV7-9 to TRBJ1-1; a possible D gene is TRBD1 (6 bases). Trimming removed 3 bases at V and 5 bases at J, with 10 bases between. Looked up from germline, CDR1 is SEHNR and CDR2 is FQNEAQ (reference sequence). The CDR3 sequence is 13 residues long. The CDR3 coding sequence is TGTGCCAGCAGCTTTAACAGGGAGACTGAAGCTTTCTTT. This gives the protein CASSFNRETEAFF.

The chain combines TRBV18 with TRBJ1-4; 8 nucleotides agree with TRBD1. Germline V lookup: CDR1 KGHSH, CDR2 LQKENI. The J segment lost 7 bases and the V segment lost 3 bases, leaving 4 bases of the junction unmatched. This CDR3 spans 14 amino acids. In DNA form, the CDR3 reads TGTGCCAGCTCACCTGGACAGGGCGGTGAAAAACTGTTTTTT. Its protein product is CASSPGQGGEKLFF.

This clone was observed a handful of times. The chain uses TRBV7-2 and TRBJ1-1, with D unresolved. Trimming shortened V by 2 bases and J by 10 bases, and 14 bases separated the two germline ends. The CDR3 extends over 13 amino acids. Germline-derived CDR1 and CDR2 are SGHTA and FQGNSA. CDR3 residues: CASSLTEGSGAFF. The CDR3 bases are TGTGCCAGCAGCTTAACCGAGGGATCGGGAGCTTTCTTT.